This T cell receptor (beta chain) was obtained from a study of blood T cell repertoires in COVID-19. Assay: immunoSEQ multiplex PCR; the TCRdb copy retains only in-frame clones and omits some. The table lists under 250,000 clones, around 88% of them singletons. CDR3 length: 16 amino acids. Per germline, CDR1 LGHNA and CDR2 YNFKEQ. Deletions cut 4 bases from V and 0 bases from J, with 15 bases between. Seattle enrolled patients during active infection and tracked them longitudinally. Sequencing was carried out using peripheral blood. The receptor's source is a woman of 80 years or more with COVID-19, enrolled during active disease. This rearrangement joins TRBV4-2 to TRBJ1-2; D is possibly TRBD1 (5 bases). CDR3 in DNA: TGTGCCAGCAGCCTTCCCCGGGGGGAAGCTAACTATGGCTACACCTTC. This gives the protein CASSLPRGEANYGYTF.